The T cell receptor beta chain described here comes from a study of blood T cell repertoires in COVID-19. Overall study context: COVID-19 samples from acute and convalescent phases originated in the United States, Italy and Spain.

In the original processing: Amplification with reference gene primers provided the estimates of nucleated cell counts. Clones were sequenced by immunoSEQ multiplex PCR, and TCRdb holds only the in-frame ones, with some missing. V, J and clone size derive from that table, while D and trimming were established from the DNA sequence. The repertoire holds 450,000 to 500,000 clones, with 80% to 90% as singletons. The CDR3 consists of 12 residues. Germline V gene lookup returns CDR1 SGHRS and CDR2 YFSETQ. Trimming took 0 bases from V and 7 from J, leaving 7 bases between them. The sample was peripheral blood. This TCR was sampled from a human donor in a cohort sampled during active COVID-19. The chain employs TRBV5-1 and TRBJ1-2; D perhaps matches TRBD1 (5 bases). The CDR3 DNA sequence: TGCGCCAGCAGCTTGGGGGGCGGTGGCTACACCTTC. Its protein is CASSLGGGGYTF.